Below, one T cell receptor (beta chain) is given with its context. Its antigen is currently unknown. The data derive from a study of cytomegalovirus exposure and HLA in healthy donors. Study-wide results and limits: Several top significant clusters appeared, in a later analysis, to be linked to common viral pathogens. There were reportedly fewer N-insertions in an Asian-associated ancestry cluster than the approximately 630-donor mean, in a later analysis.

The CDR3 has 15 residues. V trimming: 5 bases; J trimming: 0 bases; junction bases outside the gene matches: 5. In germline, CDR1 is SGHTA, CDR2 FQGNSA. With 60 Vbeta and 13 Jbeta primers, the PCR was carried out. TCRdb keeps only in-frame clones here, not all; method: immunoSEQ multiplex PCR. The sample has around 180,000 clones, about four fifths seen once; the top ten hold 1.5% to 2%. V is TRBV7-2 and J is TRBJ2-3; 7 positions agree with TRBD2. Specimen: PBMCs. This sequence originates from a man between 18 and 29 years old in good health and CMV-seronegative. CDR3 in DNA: TGTGCCAGCAGCACCCGAGCGGGGAGCACAGATACGCAGTATTTT. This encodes CASSTRAGSTDTQYF. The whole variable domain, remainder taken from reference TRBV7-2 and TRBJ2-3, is GAGVSQSPSNKVTEKGKDVELRCDPISGHTALYWYRQSLGQGLEFLIYFQGNSAPDKSGLPSDRFSAERTGGSVSTLTIQRTQQEDSAVYLCASSTRAGSTDTQYFGPGTRLTVL.